The source of this T cell receptor (beta chain) is a study of cytomegalovirus exposure and HLA in healthy donors. Overall study: The use of the same platform for the 120 or so validation repertoires and the 550 to 850 first-cohort repertoires was reported by a later analysis.

Study conclusions and caveats: Rare TCR sequences predominated, though certain public TCRs were found in many donors.

As regards this clone: Its cognate antigen is unknown.

Using immunoSEQ multiplex PCR, the repertoire was profiled, and TCRdb retains in-frame clones only, with some absent. Of tens of thousands of clones listed, nearly 96% were seen once; the top ten hold roughly 4.7%. V dropped 5 bases and J dropped 1; count of bases not matched to a gene: 7. Looked up from germline, CDR1 is SEHNR and CDR2 is FQNEAQ (reference sequence). The CDR3 covers 17 residues. The chain recombines TRBV7-9 with TRBJ2-1, with TRBD2 identical over 11 bases. This receptor was obtained from a woman under 30 in good health and CMV-seropositive. The sequenced sample was PBMCs. The CDR3 DNA reads as TGTGCCAGCAGCGATCACACTAGCGGGAGATCCTACAATGAGCAGTTCTTC. Its translation: CASSDHTSGRSYNEQFF.